These 24 T cell receptor beta chains originate from one sample sequenced in a study of blood T cell repertoires in COVID-19. TCRdb's table, derived via immunoSEQ multiplex PCR, lists solely in-frame clones and lacks some. Among under 300,000 clones listed, about 86% were seen once. The sample taken for sequencing was peripheral blood. All receptors come from a woman aged 25 to 39 with COVID-19, enrolled during active disease.

The V and J genes are TRBV6-7 and TRBJ1-5; D is uncertain. TRBV6-7 is flagged as an ORF with uncertain function. Trimming removed 5 bases at V and 3 bases at J, with 23 bases between. The CDR3 consists of 18 residues. The CDR3 sequence is CASSNPSHWQTNNQPQHF. The CDR3 nucleotides are TGTGCCAGCAGTAACCCGTCTCATTGGCAGACTAACAATCAGCCCCAGCATTTT.

This clone appeared once. This chain connects TRBV7-9 to TRBJ2-1; perhaps TRBD1 as D (5 bases). Germline lookup yields CDR1 SEHNR and CDR2 FQNEAQ (reference sequence). The length of the CDR3 is 13 residues. Deletions cut 4 bases from V and 4 bases from J, with 8 bases between. The CDR3 nucleotides read TGTGCCAGCAGCTCTGGGGCATACAATGAGCAGTTCTTC. As protein: CASSSGAYNEQFF.

The chain recombines TRBV27 with TRBJ2-2; 7 bases match TRBD1. V gave up 3 bases and J gave up 0 bases; unmatched junction bases: 1. This CDR3 has 15 residues. From germline, CDR1 is MNHEY and CDR2 SMNVEV (reference sequence). In nucleotides, the CDR3 is TGTGCCAGCAGTTTGACAGGGACGAACACCGGGGAGCTGTTTTTT. As protein: CASSLTGTNTGELFF.

Here the CDR3 DNA reads TGTGCCAGCACTTTCACACTGGGTACAGTCCTAGCCCATGGCTACACCTTC. This sequence encodes CASTFTLGTVLAHGYTF. This chain joins TRBV27 and TRBJ1-2; the D is unclear. The CDR3 covers 17 residues. Germline V lookup: CDR1 MNHEY, CDR2 SMNVEV (reference sequence). Between the trimmed V and J ends, which lost 7 bases and 6 bases, there was a span of 27 bases.

The chain recombines TRBV5-1 with TRBJ2-1, with 13 bases identical to TRBD2. The V and J ends lost 5 bases and 12 bases, in that order; junction bases with no gene match: 11. Germline-derived CDR1 and CDR2 are SGHRS and YFSETQ. The CDR3 runs to 15 residues. CDR3 protein: CASRGTSGATGGQFF. The CDR3 DNA sequence: TGCGCCAGCAGGGGGACTAGCGGGGCTACGGGTGGGCAGTTCTTC.

This clone was picked up a small number of times. V and J are TRBV4-1 and TRBJ2-7; 14 nucleotides line up with TRBD2. With 4 bases clipped from V and 2 bases from J, the junction kept 16 bases outside the gene matches. The germline V gene encodes CDR1 MGHRA and CDR2 YSYEKL. The CDR3 extends over 20 amino acids. The CDR3 DNA reads TGCGCCAGCAGCCCCCTTGGGGGGGGACTAGCGGGGGCCAACCCCTACGAGCAGTACTTC. Its translation: CASSPLGGGLAGANPYEQYF.

The genes are TRBV6-5 and TRBJ2-3; D might be TRBD2 (5 bases). The V end lost 6 bases, the J end lost 4 bases, and 17 bases lay between the germline ends. Looked up from germline, CDR1 is MNHEY and CDR2 is SVGAGI. The CDR3 runs 15 residues. DNA for the CDR3: TGTGCCAGCAGCGGGGATAACAGTGTTGCAGATACGCAGTATTTT. It specifies CASSGDNSVADTQYF.

This clone was observed a single time. V gene TRBV6-1 combines with J gene TRBJ1-1; possible D gene TRBD1, 5 bases. Germline CDR1 is MNHNS and CDR2 is SASEGT. With 2 bases removed from V and 7 bases from J, the gap between germline ends came to 8 bases. The CDR3 length is 12 residues. This chain's CDR3 is CASSERQFEAFF. CDR3 bases: TGTGCCAGCAGTGAAAGACAGTTTGAAGCTTTCTTT.

The chain has TRBV27 and TRBJ2-7; 11 bases are shared with TRBD1. After removal of 8 bases from V and 2 bases from J, the junction contained 17 bases not matched to a gene. Germline values: CDR1 MNHEY, CDR2 SMNVEV (reference sequence). The CDR3 spans 18 residues. The chain's CDR3 is CASPLEPGQGGKTYEQYF. DNA for the CDR3: TGTGCCAGCCCACTAGAGCCGGGACAGGGGGGTAAAACCTACGAGCAGTACTTC.

The V gene is TRBV4-2, the J gene TRBJ2-7; 7 positions match TRBD2. Per the germline V gene, CDR1 is LGHNA and CDR2 is YNFKEQ. The CDR3 is made up of 11 amino acids. With V trimmed by 5 bases and J by 6 bases, 1 base remained unmatched. In DNA form, the CDR3 reads TGTGCCAGCAGCTGGGGGGGCGAGCAGTACTTC. Its translation is CASSWGGEQYF.

This chain uses TRBV28 with TRBJ1-2; D may be TRBD1 (5 bases). CDR1 MDHEN and CDR2 SYDVKM come from the germline V gene. V was cut by 3 bases and J by 6 bases, with 14 bases left in between. The CDR3 has 14 amino acids. In DNA, the CDR3 is TGTGCCAGCAGTTTGGGGGAGGGAGGGGATGGCTACACCTTC. The encoded protein is CASSLGEGGDGYTF.

The chain has TRBV2 and TRBJ2-7, with 7 nucleotides matching TRBD1. V gave up 3 bases and J gave up 3 bases; unmatched junction bases: 8. This CDR3 has 15 amino acids. The germline gives CDR1 SNHLY, CDR2 FYNNEI. Here the CDR3 DNA reads TGTGCCAGCAGTGACCCGACAGGGTATGGCTACGAGCAGTACTTC. It is translated as CASSDPTGYGYEQYF.

This chain links TRBV4-2 with TRBJ2-1; tentative D call: TRBD2 (6 bases). Germline V lookup: CDR1 LGHNA, CDR2 YNFKEQ. V gave up 1 base and J gave up 1 base, with 14 bases separating them. The CDR3 length is 17 residues. CDR3 amino acids: CASSQGGIAASYNEQFF. The CDR3 DNA reads as TGTGCCAGCAGCCAAGGAGGTATAGCGGCTTCCTACAATGAGCAGTTCTTC.

The genes are TRBV2 and TRBJ2-4; TRBD1 is a possible D gene (6 bases). The CDR3 runs 15 residues. V was pared by 6 bases and J by 4 bases, with 16 bases between. Germline V gives CDR1 SNHLY, CDR2 FYNNEI. Here the CDR3 DNA reads TGTGCCAGCAGGACCAGGACAGTCACAAAAAACATTCAGTACTTC. It is translated as CASRTRTVTKNIQYF.

The V and J genes are TRBV27 and TRBJ2-7; D unclear. Trimming shortened V by 4 bases and J by 2 bases, and 9 bases separated the two germline ends. The CDR3 is 13 amino acids. The germline gives CDR1 MNHEY, CDR2 SMNVEV (reference sequence). CDR3 nucleotide sequence: TGTGCCAGCAGTTCTCGAGAGGCCTACGAGCAGTACTTC. Protein: CASSSREAYEQYF.

This clone was observed a single time. This rearrangement joins TRBV3-1 (or the pseudogene TRBV3-2) to TRBJ2-5; D not resolved. The CDR3 length is 11 residues. Germline loops: CDR1 LGHDT, CDR2 YNNKEL (reference sequence). Trimming stripped 4 bases from V and 4 bases from J, with 4 bases between. Written as DNA, the CDR3 is TGTGCCAGCAGCCGAGGAGAGACCCAGTACTTC. This codes for CASSRGETQYF.

This clone was counted between two and nine times. The CDR3 protein is CASSQDPNRGNTEAFF. The CDR3 region has the DNA TGCGCCAGCAGCCAAGATCCGAACAGGGGGAACACTGAAGCTTTCTTT. The V call is TRBV4-1, the J call TRBJ1-1; 7 nucleotides match TRBD1. The CDR3 contains 16 residues. Per germline, CDR1 MGHRA and CDR2 YSYEKL. J lost 1 base, V lost 0 bases, and 5 bases had no gene match.

The rearrangement links TRBV7-9 to TRBJ2-1; 9 positions agree with TRBD1. This CDR3 contains 15 residues. The V and J ends lost 5 bases and 7 bases, in that order; junction bases with no gene match: 9. CDR1 and CDR2 from the germline V gene are SEHNR and FQNEAQ (reference sequence). The CDR3, as DNA: TGTGCCAGCAGCGACCGGGACAGGGAAGGTAATGAGCAGTTCTTC. As protein: CASSDRDREGNEQFF.

This clone was recorded only once. V is TRBV2 and J is TRBJ2-3; a weak D match, TRBD2 (5 bases). CDR1 is SNHLY and CDR2 is FYNNEI in the germline V gene. There are 17 residues in the CDR3. The germline V and J ends were trimmed by 1 base and 2 bases, with 16 bases remaining between them. Here the CDR3 reads CASSEGAGSKNTDTQYF. As DNA, the CDR3 is TGTGCCAGCAGTGAAGGGGCGGGCTCAAAGAACACAGATACGCAGTATTTT. Full variable domain (missing parts from reference TRBV2 and TRBJ2-3): EPEVTQTPSHQVTQMGQEVILRCVPISNHLYFYWYRQILGQKVEFLVSFYNNEISEKSEIFDDQFSVERPDGSNFTLKIRSTKLEDSAMYFCASSEGAGSKNTDTQYFGPGTRLTVL.

A single count supports this clone. CDR3 nucleotides: TGTGCCAGCAGCACTCAGACAGGGGGCCGGAACCCCTACGAGCAGTACTTC. Translating gives CASSTQTGGRNPYEQYF. The gene calls are TRBV7-2 and TRBJ2-7; 10 nucleotides line up with TRBD1. Germline V gives CDR1 SGHTA, CDR2 FQGNSA. The CDR3 totals 17 residues. J gave up 2 bases and V 5 bases, and 12 bases lay outside the gene matches.

This clone was detected only a few times. CDR3 in amino acids: CASGLVLKIAANEQFF. CDR3 DNA: TGTGCTAGTGGTTTGGTACTGAAAATAGCGGCCAATGAGCAGTTCTTC. V usage is TRBV12-5 and J usage is TRBJ2-1, with a tentative D call TRBD2 (6 bases). Germline V gene sequence: CDR1 LGHNT, CDR2 FRNRAP. Trimming took 0 bases from V and 6 from J, leaving 15 bases between them. The CDR3 loop spans 16 amino acids.

The chain has TRBV5-4 and TRBJ1-1, with D maybe TRBD1 (6 bases). CDR3 length: 15 residues. Trimming pared 0 bases from V and 1 base from J, leaving 10 bases between. Germline-derived CDR1 and CDR2 are SGHNT and YYREEE (reference sequence). The CDR3 sequence is CASSLETGPNTEAFF. In DNA form, the CDR3 reads TGTGCCAGCAGCTTGGAGACAGGACCGAACACTGAAGCTTTCTTT.

V usage is TRBV1 and J usage is TRBJ1-6; TRBD1, the table's D call, was not compared with the DNA. TRBV1 is noted as a pseudogene. The CDR3 has 14 residues. The CDR3 nucleotides read TGCACCAGCGGGGACAGGGTGGGAAATTCACCCCTCCACTTT. It translates to CTSGDRVGNSPLHF.

The V and J genes are TRBV18 and TRBJ1-1; 7 bases map to TRBD1. Per germline, CDR1 KGHSH and CDR2 LQKENI. CDR3 length: 15 amino acids. The ends lost 1 base at V and 1 base at J; junction bases unmatched: 3. The CDR3 loop is CASSPQGAGNTEAFF. DNA for the CDR3: TGTGCCAGCTCACCACAGGGGGCCGGGAACACTGAAGCTTTCTTT. The full variable domain, its missing parts supplied by reference TRBV18 and TRBJ1-1, is NAGVMQNPRHLVRRRGQEARLRCSPMKGHSHVYWYRQLPEEGLKFMVYLQKENIIDESGMPKERFSAEFPKEGPSILRIQQVVRGDSAAYFCASSPQGAGNTEAFFGQGTRLTVV.